The present TCR beta chain was sequenced within a study of CD8 T cells in Susac syndrome. The CDR3 loop spans 15 amino acids. V lost 3 bases, J lost 3 bases, and 11 bases lay in between. Germline CDR1 and CDR2: SEHNR and FQNEAQ (reference sequence). Random-hexamer reverse transcription was applied to about 0.5 to 1 ug RNA. MiXCR, run by TCRdb on the immunoSEQ multiplex PCR reads, gives a single entry per CDR3 protein. Among about 200,000 distinct CDR3 sequences listed, around nine tenths were seen once. Sequencing was done on a sample of CD4+ T cells from PBMCs. J is TRBJ2-2 and V is TRBV7-9; no clear D. This sequence originates from a human donor with Susac syndrome. For the CDR3, the DNA is TGTGCCAGCAGCTTGACACCCGGTGACACCGGGGAGCTGTTTTTT. It yields the protein CASSLTPGDTGELFF. Complete variable domain (other parts from reference TRBV7-9 and TRBJ2-2): DTGVSQNPRHKITKRGQNVTFRCDPISEHNRLYWYRQTLGQGPEFLTYFQNEAQLEKSRLLSDRFSAERPKGSFSTLEIQRTEQGDSAMYLCASSLTPGDTGELFFGEGSRLTVL.